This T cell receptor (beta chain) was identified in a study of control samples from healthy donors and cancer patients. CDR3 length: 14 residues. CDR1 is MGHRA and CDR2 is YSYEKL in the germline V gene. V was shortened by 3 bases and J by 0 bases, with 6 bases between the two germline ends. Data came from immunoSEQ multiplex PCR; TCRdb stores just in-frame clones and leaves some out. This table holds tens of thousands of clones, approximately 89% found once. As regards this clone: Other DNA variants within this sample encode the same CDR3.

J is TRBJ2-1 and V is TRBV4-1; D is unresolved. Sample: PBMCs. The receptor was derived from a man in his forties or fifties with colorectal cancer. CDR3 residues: CASSQESSYNEQFF. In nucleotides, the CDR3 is TGCGCCAGCAGCCAGGAAAGCTCCTACAATGAGCAGTTCTTC.